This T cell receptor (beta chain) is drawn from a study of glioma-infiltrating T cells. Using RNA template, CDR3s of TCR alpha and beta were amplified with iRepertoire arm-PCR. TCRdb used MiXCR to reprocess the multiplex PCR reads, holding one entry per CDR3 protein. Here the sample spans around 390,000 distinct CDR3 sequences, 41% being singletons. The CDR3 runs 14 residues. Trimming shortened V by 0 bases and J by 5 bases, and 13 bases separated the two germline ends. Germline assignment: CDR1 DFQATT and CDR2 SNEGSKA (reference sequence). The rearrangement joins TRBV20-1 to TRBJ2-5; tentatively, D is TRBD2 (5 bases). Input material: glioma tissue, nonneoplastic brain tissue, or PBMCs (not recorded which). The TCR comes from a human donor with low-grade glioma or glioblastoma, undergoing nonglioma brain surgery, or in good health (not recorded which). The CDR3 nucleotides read TGCAGTGCTAGAGATAGAGTAGCGCACGAGACCCAGTACTTC. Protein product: CSARDRVAHETQYF.